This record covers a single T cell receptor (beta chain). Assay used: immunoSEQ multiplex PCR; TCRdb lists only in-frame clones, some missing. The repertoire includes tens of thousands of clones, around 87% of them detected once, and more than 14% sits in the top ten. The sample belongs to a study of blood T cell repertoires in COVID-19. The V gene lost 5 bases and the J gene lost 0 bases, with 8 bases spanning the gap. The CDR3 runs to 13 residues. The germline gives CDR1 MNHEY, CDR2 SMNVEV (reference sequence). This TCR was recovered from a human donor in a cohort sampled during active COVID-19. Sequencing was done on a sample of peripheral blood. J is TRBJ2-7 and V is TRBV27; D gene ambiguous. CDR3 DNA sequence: TGTGCCAGCAGTCTGACGGGCTCCTACGAGCAGTACTTC. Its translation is CASSLTGSYEQYF.